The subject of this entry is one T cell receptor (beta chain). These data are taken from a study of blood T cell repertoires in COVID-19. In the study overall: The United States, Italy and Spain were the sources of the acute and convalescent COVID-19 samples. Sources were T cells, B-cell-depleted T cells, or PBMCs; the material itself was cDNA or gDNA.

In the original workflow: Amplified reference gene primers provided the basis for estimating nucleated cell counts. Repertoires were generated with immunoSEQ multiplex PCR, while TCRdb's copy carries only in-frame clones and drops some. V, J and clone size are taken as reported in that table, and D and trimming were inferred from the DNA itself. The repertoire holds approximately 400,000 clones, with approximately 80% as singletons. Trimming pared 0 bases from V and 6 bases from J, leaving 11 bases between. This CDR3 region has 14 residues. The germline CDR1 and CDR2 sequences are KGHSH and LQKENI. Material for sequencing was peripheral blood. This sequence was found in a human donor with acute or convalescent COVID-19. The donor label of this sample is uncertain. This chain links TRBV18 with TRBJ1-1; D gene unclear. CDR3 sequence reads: CASSPPNGLAEAFF. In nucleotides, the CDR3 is TGTGCCAGCTCACCACCAAACGGTTTGGCTGAAGCTTTCTTT.